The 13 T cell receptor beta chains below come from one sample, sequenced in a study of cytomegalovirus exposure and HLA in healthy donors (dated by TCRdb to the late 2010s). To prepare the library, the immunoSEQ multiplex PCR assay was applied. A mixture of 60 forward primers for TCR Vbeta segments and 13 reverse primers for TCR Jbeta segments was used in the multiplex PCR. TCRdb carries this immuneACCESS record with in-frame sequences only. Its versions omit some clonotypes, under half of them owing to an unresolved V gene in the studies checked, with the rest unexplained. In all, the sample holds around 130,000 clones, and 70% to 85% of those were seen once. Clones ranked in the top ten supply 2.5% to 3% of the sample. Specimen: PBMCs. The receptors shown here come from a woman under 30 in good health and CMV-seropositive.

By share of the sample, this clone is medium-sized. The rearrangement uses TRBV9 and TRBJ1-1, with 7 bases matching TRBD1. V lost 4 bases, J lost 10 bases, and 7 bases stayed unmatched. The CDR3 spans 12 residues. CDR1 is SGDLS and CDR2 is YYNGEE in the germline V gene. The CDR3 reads CASSPRTGRAFF. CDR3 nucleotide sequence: TGTGCCAGCAGCCCCCGGACAGGCCGAGCTTTCTTT.

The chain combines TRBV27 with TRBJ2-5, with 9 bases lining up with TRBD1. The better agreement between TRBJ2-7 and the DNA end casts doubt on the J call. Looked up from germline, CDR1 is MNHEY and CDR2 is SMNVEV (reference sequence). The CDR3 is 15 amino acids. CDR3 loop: CASNRRQGDGNEQYF. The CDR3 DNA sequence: TGTGCCAGCAACCGAAGACAGGGGGACGGGAACGAGCAGTACTTC.

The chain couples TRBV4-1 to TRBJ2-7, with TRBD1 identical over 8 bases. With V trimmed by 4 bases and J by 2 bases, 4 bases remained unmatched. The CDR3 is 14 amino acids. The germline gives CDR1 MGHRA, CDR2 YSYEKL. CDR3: CASSRGQGPYEQYF. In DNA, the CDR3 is TGCGCCAGCAGCCGAGGACAGGGCCCCTACGAGCAGTACTTC.

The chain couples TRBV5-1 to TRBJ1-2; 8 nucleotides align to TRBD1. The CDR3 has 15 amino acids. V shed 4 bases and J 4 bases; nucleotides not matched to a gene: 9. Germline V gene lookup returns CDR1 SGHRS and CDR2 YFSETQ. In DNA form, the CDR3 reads TGCGCCAGCAGCCTAGACAGGGGACCGCTCTATGGCTACACCTTC. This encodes CASSLDRGPLYGYTF. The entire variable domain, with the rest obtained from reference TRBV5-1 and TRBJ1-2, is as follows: KAGVTQTPRYLIKTRGQQVTLSCSPISGHRSVSWYQQTPGQGLQFLFEYFSETQRNKGNFPGRFSGRQFSNSRSEMNVSTLELGDSALYLCASSLDRGPLYGYTFGSGTRLTVV.

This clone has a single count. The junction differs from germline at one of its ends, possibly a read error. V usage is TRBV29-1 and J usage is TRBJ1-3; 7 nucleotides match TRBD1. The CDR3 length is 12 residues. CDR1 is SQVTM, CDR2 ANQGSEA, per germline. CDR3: CSVPEQGGRYGF. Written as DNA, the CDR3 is TGCAGCGTTCCGGAGCAGGGGGGCCGCTATGGTTTT.

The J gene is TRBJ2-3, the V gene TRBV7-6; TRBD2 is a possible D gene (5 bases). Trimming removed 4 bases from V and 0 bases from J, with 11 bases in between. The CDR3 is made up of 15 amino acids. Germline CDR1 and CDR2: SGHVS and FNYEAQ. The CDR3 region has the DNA TGTGCCAGCAGCTCCGTGCGGGCGAGCACAGATACGCAGTATTTT. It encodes CASSSVRASTDTQYF.

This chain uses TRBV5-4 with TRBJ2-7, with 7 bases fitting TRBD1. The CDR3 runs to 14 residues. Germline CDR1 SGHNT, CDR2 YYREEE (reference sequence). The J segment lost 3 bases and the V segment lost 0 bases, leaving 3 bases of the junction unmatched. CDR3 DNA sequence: TGTGCCAGCAGCTTGGCGGGACAGTACTACGAGCAGTACTTC. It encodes CASSLAGQYYEQYF.

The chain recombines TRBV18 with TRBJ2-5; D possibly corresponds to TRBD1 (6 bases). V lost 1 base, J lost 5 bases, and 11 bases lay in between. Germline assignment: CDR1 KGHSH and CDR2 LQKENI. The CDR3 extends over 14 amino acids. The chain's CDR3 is CASSPRAGEETQYF. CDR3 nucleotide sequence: TGTGCCAGCTCACCACGGGCAGGGGAGGAGACCCAGTACTTC.

The CDR3 DNA sequence: TGTGCCAGCAGCTTAGTCTCGGATACGCAGTATTTT. It yields the protein CASSLVSDTQYF. This chain uses TRBV7-2 with TRBJ2-3; no definite D call. Per the germline V gene, CDR1 is SGHTA and CDR2 is FQGNSA. Trimming removed 1 base from V and 6 bases from J, with 5 bases in between. This CDR3 contains 12 residues.

The CDR3 nucleotides read TGCGCCAGCAGCTGGGACAGGGTAGGGACAGATACGCAGTATTTT. Translation: CASSWDRVGTDTQYF. The rearrangement joins TRBV5-1 to TRBJ2-3, with 9 bases that match TRBD1. This CDR3 contains 15 residues. Germline trimming cut 3 bases from V and 3 bases from J; bases unmatched to any gene: 5. Germline values: CDR1 SGHRS, CDR2 YFSETQ.

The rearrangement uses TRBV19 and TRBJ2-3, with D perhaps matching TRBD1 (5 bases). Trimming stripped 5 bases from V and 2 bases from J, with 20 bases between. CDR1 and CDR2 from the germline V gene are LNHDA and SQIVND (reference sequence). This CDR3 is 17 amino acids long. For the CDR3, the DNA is TGTGCCAGTAGTCCACAGGCACAGTTACTACCCACAGATACGCAGTATTTT. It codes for CASSPQAQLLPTDTQYF.

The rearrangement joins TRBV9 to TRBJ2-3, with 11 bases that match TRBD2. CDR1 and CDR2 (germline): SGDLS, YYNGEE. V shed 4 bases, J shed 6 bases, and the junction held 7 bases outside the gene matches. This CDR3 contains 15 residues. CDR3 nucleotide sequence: TGTGCCAGCAGCCAGGGGTCTAGCGGGGGGGATACGCAGTATTTT. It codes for CASSQGSSGGDTQYF.

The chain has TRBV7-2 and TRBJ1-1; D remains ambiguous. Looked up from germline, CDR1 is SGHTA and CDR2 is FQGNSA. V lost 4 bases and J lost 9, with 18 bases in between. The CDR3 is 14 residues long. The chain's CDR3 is CASSYSPGEAKAFF. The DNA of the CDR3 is TGTGCCAGCAGCTATTCTCCGGGTGAGGCGAAAGCTTTCTTT.